This T cell receptor (beta chain) originates from a study of T cell repertoires in cytomegalovirus infection. At the level of the study: A matching HLA type, together with CMV infection, was signaled by public TCR beta signatures.

Trimming removed 3 bases at V and 8 bases at J, with 8 bases between. Germline loops: CDR1 ENHRY, CDR2 SYGVKD. This CDR3 has 12 residues. Overall study findings and caveats: HLA-C-restricted CMV clonotypes gave the most frequent clonotype in two of eight donors.

This clonotype showed up many times. Antigen specificity is unknown. One entry per CDR3 protein results from TCRdb running MiXCR on the reads. The sample holds about 300,000 distinct CDR3 sequences, about 9.1% seen once. The rearrangement links TRBV10-3 to TRBJ2-1; TRBD1 is a possible D gene (6 bases). Sequencing used PBMCs. This TCR was recovered from a human donor in good health (CMV status not recorded). Some clones in this sample may be carry-over from other donors' samples. Here the CDR3 reads CAISDRGDEQFF. As DNA, the CDR3 is TGTGCCATCAGTGACAGGGGCGATGAGCAGTTCTTC.